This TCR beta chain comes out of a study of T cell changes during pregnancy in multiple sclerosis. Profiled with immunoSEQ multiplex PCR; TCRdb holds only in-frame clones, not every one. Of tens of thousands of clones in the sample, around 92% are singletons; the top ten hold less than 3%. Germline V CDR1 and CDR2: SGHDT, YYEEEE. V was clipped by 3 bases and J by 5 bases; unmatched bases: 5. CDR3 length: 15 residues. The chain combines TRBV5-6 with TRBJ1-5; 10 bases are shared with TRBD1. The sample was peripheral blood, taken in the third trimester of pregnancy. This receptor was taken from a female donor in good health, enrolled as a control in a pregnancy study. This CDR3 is CASSSGQGVHQPQHF. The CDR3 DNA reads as TGTGCCAGCAGCTCAGGACAGGGGGTTCATCAGCCCCAGCATTTT.